Shown below are 18 T cell receptor beta chains from a single sample sequenced in a study of shared clonotypes between healthy human individuals. Measured with immunoSEQ multiplex PCR; TCRdb has only the in-frame clones, and not every one. The table lists more than 2 million clones, around 95% of them singletons. The source material was naive CD4+ T cells sorted from blood. The subset was: CD45RA+ positively selected. These TCRs come from a man aged 18 to 29 in good health.

This clone is a singleton in its sample. The V gene is TRBV28, the J gene TRBJ2-5; D uncertain. The CDR3 is 14 amino acids. Trimming left V 6 bases short and J 4 bases short, with 15 bases between. Germline V lookup: CDR1 MDHEN, CDR2 SYDVKM. CDR3 region: CASSLGKVGETQYF. CDR3 DNA: TGTGCCAGCAGCCTTGGGAAGGTCGGAGAGACCCAGTACTTC. Full variable domain (rest looked up from reference TRBV28 and TRBJ2-5): DVKVTQSSRYLVKRTGEKVFLECVQDMDHENMFWYRQDPGLGLRLIYFSYDVKMKEKGDIPEGYSVSREKKERFSLILESASTNQTSMYLCASSLGKVGETQYFGPGTRLLVL.

This clone appeared a single time. The rearrangement uses TRBV6-5 and TRBJ1-5; D might be TRBD1 (6 bases). The CDR3 runs to 14 residues. V was shortened by 5 bases and J by 6 bases, with 14 bases between the two germline ends. In germline, CDR1 is MNHEY, CDR2 SVGAGI. Written as DNA, the CDR3 is TGTGCCAGCAGTAGTAAACAGGGATCTCAGCCCCAGCATTTT. It codes for CASSSKQGSQPQHF.

Turning to this clone: This specimen includes other DNA sequences encoding the same CDR3. This chain links TRBV5-1 with TRBJ2-7; tentative D call: TRBD2 (7 bases). Germline assignment: CDR1 SGHRS and CDR2 YFSETQ. This CDR3 is built from 15 residues. Trimming shortened V by 4 bases and J by 0 bases, and 14 bases separated the two germline ends. CDR3: CASSLGGGSSYEQYF. Here the CDR3 DNA reads TGCGCCAGCAGCCTGGGAGGGGGAAGCTCCTACGAGCAGTACTTC. The variable domain in full, with the rest retrieved from reference TRBV5-1 and TRBJ2-7, is KAGVTQTPRYLIKTRGQQVTLSCSPISGHRSVSWYQQTPGQGLQFLFEYFSETQRNKGNFPGRFSGRQFSNSRSEMNVSTLELGDSALYLCASSLGGGSSYEQYFGPGTRLTVT.

The V call is TRBV7-9, the J call TRBJ2-7; maybe TRBD2 (6 bases). The CDR3 contains 14 residues. V lost 3 bases to trimming and J lost 0 bases, with 9 bases between them. Germline V gene data show CDR1 as SEHNR and CDR2 as FQNEAQ (reference sequence). The CDR3 DNA reads as TGTGCCAGCAGCTTCGCGGGGAGCTCCTACGAGCAGTACTTC. Translation gives CASSFAGSSYEQYF.

The CDR3 loop reads CASSPAGGSYEQYF. The CDR3 region has the DNA TGTGCCAGCAGCCCAGCAGGGGGCTCCTACGAGCAGTACTTC. This chain uses TRBV7-2 with TRBJ2-7, with TRBD1 matching 7 bases. The CDR3 sequence is 14 residues long. Germline assignment: CDR1 SGHTA and CDR2 FQGNSA. V was pared by 5 bases and J by 0 bases, with 4 bases of the junction left unmatched. Full variable domain (missing parts from reference TRBV7-2 and TRBJ2-7): GAGVSQSPSNKVTEKGKDVELRCDPISGHTALYWYRQSLGQGLEFLIYFQGNSAPDKSGLPSDRFSAERTGGSVSTLTIQRTQQEDSAVYLCASSPAGGSYEQYFGPGTRLTVT.

The chain couples TRBV27 to TRBJ2-7, with 8 positions matching TRBD1. CDR3 length equals 14 residues. Per germline, CDR1 MNHEY and CDR2 SMNVEV (reference sequence). The junction had 6 bases not matched to a gene; V was cut back by 8 bases and J by 0 bases. CDR3 nucleotide sequence: TGTGCCAGCGGGACCGGGACAGGCTCCTACGAGCAGTACTTC. It translates to CASGTGTGSYEQYF.

This chain joins TRBV15 and TRBJ2-3, with D possibly matching TRBD2 (5 bases). The CDR3 runs to 11 residues. Looked up from germline, CDR1 is LNHNV and CDR2 is YYDKDF (reference sequence). The V end lost 5 bases, the J end lost 6 bases, and 6 bases lay between the germline ends. DNA of the CDR3: TGTGCCACCAGCTGGGAGGATACGCAGTATTTT. It is translated as CATSWEDTQYF. The full variable domain, in which reference TRBV15 and TRBJ2-3 provide the parts outside the CDR3, is DAMVIQNPRYQVTQFGKPVTLSCSQTLNHNVMYWYQQKSSQAPKLLFHYYDKDFNNEADTPDNFQSRRPNTSFCFLDIRSPGLGDTAMYLCATSWEDTQYFGPGTRLTVL.

In its sample, this clone was seen once. Different DNA sequences within this sample yield the same CDR3. The chain employs TRBV5-4 and TRBJ1-6; D perhaps matches TRBD1 (5 bases). Per germline, CDR1 SGHNT and CDR2 YYREEE (reference sequence). The CDR3 is 14 residues long. Trimming took off 4 bases at V and 4 bases at J, with 9 bases between the two ends. CDR3 nucleotides: TGTGCCAGCAGCCCGGGGGGTTATAATTCACCCCTCCACTTT. This codes for CASSPGGYNSPLHF.

The rearrangement links TRBV18 to TRBJ1-2; tentatively, D is TRBD1 (5 bases). The CDR3 is 13 amino acids. Germline assignment: CDR1 KGHSH and CDR2 LQKENI. Between the trimmed V and J ends, which lost 1 base and 6 bases, there was a span of 9 bases. The CDR3 nucleotides read TGTGCCAGCTCACCACTAGGGGAGAATGGCTACACCTTC. This translates into CASSPLGENGYTF.

V gene TRBV2 combines with J gene TRBJ2-7; 7 nucleotides agree with TRBD1. This CDR3 is 14 amino acids long. Per the germline V gene, CDR1 is SNHLY and CDR2 is FYNNEI. V lost 5 bases to trimming and J lost 2 bases; unmatched junction nucleotides: 6. This CDR3 reads CASSYNRGPYEQYF. The CDR3, as DNA: TGTGCCAGCAGTTACAACAGGGGACCCTACGAGCAGTACTTC.

The CDR3 loop reads CASSDRGDYGYTF. The CDR3 nucleotides are TGTGCCAGCAGTGACAGGGGGGACTATGGCTACACCTTC. This chain connects TRBV6-4 to TRBJ1-2, with D tentatively TRBD1 (6 bases). The CDR3 spans 13 residues. The V end was cut by 2 bases, the J end by 3 bases, with 7 bases between. In germline, CDR1 is MRHNA, CDR2 SNTAGT.

The chain uses TRBV10-2 and TRBJ1-2; D is perhaps TRBD1 (6 bases). CDR3 length: 16 residues. The germline V gene encodes CDR1 WSHSY and CDR2 SAAADI. V lost 2 bases to trimming and J lost 0 bases, with 13 bases between them. The DNA of the CDR3 is TGCGCCAGCAGTGAGACAGGGACCCAAGCTAACTATGGCTACACCTTC. Protein: CASSETGTQANYGYTF.

The rearrangement links TRBV5-4 to TRBJ1-1, with D perhaps TRBD1 (5 bases). V lost 4 bases, J lost 8 bases, and 15 bases lay in between. CDR1 and CDR2 from the germline V gene are SGHNT and YYREEE (reference sequence). CDR3 length equals 13 residues. This CDR3 is CASSVVGVTEAFF. The CDR3 coding sequence is TGTGCCAGCAGCGTCGTAGGGGTTACCGAAGCTTTCTTT.

CDR3: CASRPRDSKETQYF. The DNA of the CDR3 is TGTGCCAGCAGACCCCGGGACAGCAAAGAGACCCAGTACTTC. The chain has TRBV5-4 and TRBJ2-5, with TRBD1 matching over 7 bases. CDR3 length: 14 residues. Unmatched junction bases numbered 7, after V lost 5 bases and J lost 3 bases. Looked up from germline, CDR1 is SGHNT and CDR2 is YYREEE (reference sequence).

The chain recombines TRBV7-6 with TRBJ1-2; 8 positions match TRBD1. CDR3 size: 13 residues. With V trimmed by 5 bases and J by 5 bases, 4 bases remained unmatched. Germline V CDR1 and CDR2: SGHVS, FNYEAQ. The CDR3 DNA sequence: TGTGCCAGCAGCCCAACAGGGGGGTATGGCTACACCTTC. Residues: CASSPTGGYGYTF.

The chain employs TRBV20-1 and TRBJ2-7, with a possible D match to TRBD2 (5 bases). There are 11 residues in the CDR3. Germline V gene sequence: CDR1 DFQATT, CDR2 SNEGSKA (reference sequence). V was clipped by 3 bases and J by 7 bases, with 10 bases between them. In DNA, the CDR3 is TGCAGTGCTAGGAGTTCGGGAGAGCAGTACTTC. Its protein is CSARSSGEQYF.

The rearrangement joins TRBV6-5 to TRBJ2-7, with 13 bases aligning to TRBD2. The CDR3 covers 16 residues. Germline trimming cut 2 bases from V and 4 bases from J; bases unmatched to any gene: 5. Germline V gene sequence: CDR1 MNHEY, CDR2 SVGAGI. The CDR3 region is CASSYRGLAGNYEQYF. The CDR3 nucleotides are TGTGCCAGCAGTTACCGGGGACTAGCGGGAAATTACGAGCAGTACTTC.

The V gene is TRBV7-6, the J gene TRBJ2-3; D gene uncertain. The CDR3 extends over 15 amino acids. Looked up from germline, CDR1 is SGHVS and CDR2 is FNYEAQ. Trimming shortened V by 0 bases and J by 3 bases, and 10 bases separated the two germline ends. The CDR3 bases are TGTGCCAGCAGCTTAGCAGGGTCCTTAACAGATACGCAGTATTTT. It yields the protein CASSLAGSLTDTQYF. Variable domain in full (rest from reference TRBV7-6 and TRBJ2-3): GAGVSQSPRYKVTKRGQDVALRCDPISGHVSLYWYRQALGQGPEFLTYFNYEAQQDKSGLPNDRFSAERPEGSISTLTIQRTEQRDSAMYRCASSLAGSLTDTQYFGPGTRLTVL.